The present T cell receptor beta chain was sequenced within a study of T cell responses to AZD1222 COVID-19 vaccine. The CDR3 contains 12 residues. The method was immunoSEQ multiplex PCR; TCRdb's version includes in-frame clones alone and lacks a portion of them. This repertoire shows tens of thousands of clones, over 75% found once; its top ten account for roughly a tenth. The sequence came from an adult in good health. This sample comprised peripheral blood, obtained on day 0 of AZD1222 vaccination. The chain has TRBV21-1 and TRBJ2-3; the table names TRBD2, a call not compared with the DNA. TRBV21-1 is annotated as a pseudogene. In DNA, the CDR3 is TGTGCCAGCATCTACGCCACAGATACGCAGTATTTT. As protein: CASIYATDTQYF.